Included here is one TCR beta chain sequence, with context. Its antigen is not known. This was the immunoSEQ version 4 assay in survey mode. Sequencing used immunoSEQ multiplex PCR; TCRdb keeps in-frame clones, though not all of them. The sample contains tens of thousands of clones, about 84% of which appear only once. CDR3 length: 19 residues. In germline, CDR1 is LGHDT, CDR2 YNNKEL (reference sequence). Losses at the gene ends were 3 bases for V and 1 base for J; bases not matched to a gene: 15. The sample originates from a study of persistence of HIV-infected CD4 T cells. Overlapping HIV-1 Gag 15-mer peptides at 0.85 to 1 ug per peptide per mL were used. Memory cells lacking CD40L and CD69 with high CD45RO were sorted. These HIV-1-infected adults initiated suppressive ART in chronic infection.

V usage is TRBV3-1 (or the pseudogene TRBV3-2) and J usage is TRBJ1-1; 9 bases line up with TRBD1. This clonotype was obtained from an adult man with HIV who was CMV-seropositive. The sample was CD4+ T cells sorted from PBMCs after 18-hour stimulation, taken from a patient who received antiretroviral therapy. CDR3 protein: CASSHVEGQGQFPNTEAFF. CDR3 sequence (DNA): TGTGCCAGCAGCCATGTCGAGGGACAGGGCCAATTTCCGAACACTGAAGCTTTCTTT.